The TCR beta chain described here comes from a study of cytomegalovirus exposure and HLA in healthy donors. The V and J ends lost 5 bases and 3 bases respectively, with 16 bases between them. The CDR3 sequence is 15 residues long. Germline V lookup: CDR1 SGHAT, CDR2 FQDESV (reference sequence). The PCR had 60 Vbeta and 13 Jbeta primers. The assay was immunoSEQ multiplex PCR, and TCRdb's table has in-frame clones only and misses some. The sample has 120,000 or so clones, more than 65% seen once. The origin of this receptor is a young man in good health and CMV-seronegative. Sequencing was performed on PBMCs. The chain uses TRBV11-1 and TRBJ1-2, with D possibly TRBD1 on 6 matching bases. This chain's CDR3 is CASSVQQGRDYGYTF. As DNA, the CDR3 is TGTGCCAGCAGCGTACAACAGGGCCGGGACTATGGCTACACCTTC.